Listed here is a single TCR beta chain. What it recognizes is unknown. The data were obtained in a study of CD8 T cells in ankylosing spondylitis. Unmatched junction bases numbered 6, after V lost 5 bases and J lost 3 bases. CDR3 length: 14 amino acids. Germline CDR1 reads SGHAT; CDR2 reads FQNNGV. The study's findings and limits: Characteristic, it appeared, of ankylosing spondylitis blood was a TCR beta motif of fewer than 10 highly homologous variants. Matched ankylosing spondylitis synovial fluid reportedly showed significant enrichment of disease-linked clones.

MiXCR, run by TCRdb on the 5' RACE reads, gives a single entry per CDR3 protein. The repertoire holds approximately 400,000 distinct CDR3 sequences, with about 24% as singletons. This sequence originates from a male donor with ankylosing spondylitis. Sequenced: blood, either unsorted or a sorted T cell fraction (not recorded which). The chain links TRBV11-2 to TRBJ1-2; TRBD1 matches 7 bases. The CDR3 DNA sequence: TGTGCCAGCAGCCTTACAGGGGACCACTATGGCTACACCTTC. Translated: CASSLTGDHYGYTF. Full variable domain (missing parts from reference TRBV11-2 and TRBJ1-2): EAGVAQSPRYKIIEKRQSVAFWCNPISGHATLYWYQQILGQGPKLLIQFQNNGVVDDSQLPKDRFSAERLKGVDSTLKIQPAKLEDSAVYLCASSLTGDHYGYTFGSGTRLTVV.